This TCR beta chain came from a study of T cells in Graves' hyperthyroidism and ophthalmopathy. General observations from the study: Most thyroid clonotypes expanded above 0.001 were also detected in blood.

RNA transcripts provided the source from which TCR beta CDR3 regions were amplified. The study used the HTBI primer set for a first-round RT-PCR of the TCR CDR3. Via MiXCR, TCRdb re-called the multiplex PCR reads, giving one row per CDR3 protein. The data show some 340,000 distinct CDR3 sequences, approximately 13% seen once. It was uncontrolled infection, other autoimmune disease, pregnancy or lactation that excluded patients. Comment on this clonotype: What it recognizes is unknown.

Germline V lookup: CDR1 MGHRA, CDR2 YSYEKL. The V and J ends lost 0 bases and 7 bases respectively, with 13 bases between them. This CDR3 spans 15 amino acids. The TCR was taken from a middle-aged woman with Graves' ophthalmopathy. The chain has TRBV4-1 and TRBJ2-1; no definite D call. The specimen sequenced was blood. CDR3 in DNA: TGCGCCAGCAGCCAAGAATGGCTAGATAGAAATGAGCAGTTCTTC. Protein product: CASSQEWLDRNEQFF.